Below, 32 T cell receptor beta chains from the same sample are listed, as sequenced in a study of blood T cell repertoires in COVID-19. Clones were sequenced by immunoSEQ multiplex PCR, and TCRdb holds only the in-frame ones, with some missing. The sample includes some 210,000 clones, roughly 90% seen only once; the top ten take 0.7% to 0.85%. The material sequenced was peripheral blood. The receptors shown here come from a man between 60 and 70 years old with COVID-19, enrolled during active disease.

There are a few counts of this clone. A junction end diverges from the germline sequence, so it may reflect a read error. The J gene is TRBJ2-7, the V gene TRBV11-2; no clear D gene. Germline loops: CDR1 SGHAT, CDR2 FQNNGV. The CDR3 totals 9 residues. CDR3 region: CASSLEPNF. The CDR3 bases are TGTGCCAGCAGCTTAGAGCCTAACTTC.

The rearrangement uses TRBV12-3 or TRBV12-4 and TRBJ1-1; D not certain. Trimming stripped 8 bases from V and 6 bases from J, with 13 bases between. The CDR3 sequence is 12 residues long. CDR3 bases: TGTGCCAGCCGTGTCGGGGTGGCTGAAGCTTTCTTT. Its translation: CASRVGVAEAFF.

This clone was found many times. The chain uses TRBV5-1 and TRBJ1-2; D unresolved. V was clipped by 0 bases and J by 3 bases, with 12 bases between them. This CDR3 spans 15 amino acids. CDR1 is SGHRS, CDR2 YFSETQ, per germline. The CDR3 DNA reads TGCGCCAGCAGCTTGGTTCAGCGGGGTGACTATGGCTACACCTTC. Residues: CASSLVQRGDYGYTF.

This chain uses TRBV7-8 with TRBJ2-2; 11 nucleotides match TRBD2. The CDR3 spans 15 residues. Germline V gene data show CDR1 as SGHVS and CDR2 as FQNEAQ. With 5 bases clipped from V and 6 bases from J, the junction kept 5 bases outside the gene matches. CDR3 nucleotides: TGTGCCAGCAGCCTAGGACTAGCGGGCTCCGGGGAGCTGTTTTTT. It yields the protein CASSLGLAGSGELFF.

The chain carries TRBV27 and TRBJ2-1; 10 bases are shared with TRBD2. V gave up 5 bases and J gave up 0 bases; unmatched junction bases: 10. The CDR3 covers 18 residues. Germline lookup yields CDR1 MNHEY and CDR2 SMNVEV (reference sequence). The CDR3 DNA sequence: TGTGCCAGCAGTAGCCGTAGGATAGCGGGGGGCTCCTACAATGAGCAGTTCTTC. It codes for CASSSRRIAGGSYNEQFF.

V is TRBV5-1 and J is TRBJ2-7; tentatively, D is TRBD1 (5 bases). The CDR3 is made up of 12 amino acids. Trimming shortened V by 6 bases and J by 3 bases, and 10 bases separated the two germline ends. CDR1 SGHRS and CDR2 YFSETQ come from the germline V gene. CDR3 amino acids: CASTSDSYEQYF. The DNA of the CDR3 is TGCGCCAGCACCTCCGACAGCTACGAGCAGTACTTC.

This chain connects TRBV5-6 to TRBJ1-5; no firm D call. CDR1 and CDR2 (germline): SGHDT, YYEEEE. The germline V and J ends were trimmed by 3 bases and 5 bases, with 9 bases remaining between them. The CDR3 covers 13 residues. The CDR3 region is CASSSYTDQPQHF. CDR3 sequence (DNA): TGTGCCAGCAGCTCTTACACCGATCAGCCCCAGCATTTT.

Worth noting for this clone: At the DNA level, this CDR3 is encoded by other sequences in the same sample as well. This sequence joins TRBV2 and TRBJ1-5; 9 nucleotides match TRBD1. Germline-derived CDR1 and CDR2 are SNHLY and FYNNEI. V was pared by 8 bases and J by 4 bases, with 9 bases of the junction left unmatched. The CDR3 totals 15 residues. CDR3 DNA: TGTGCCAGCTCGCTGCGGACAGGGGAAAATCAGCCCCAGCATTTT. It yields the protein CASSLRTGENQPQHF.

The gene calls are TRBV11-1 and TRBJ2-5; D perhaps matches TRBD2 (5 bases). V lost 3 bases and J 2 bases, leaving 7 bases between the germline ends. The CDR3 spans 13 residues. Germline V gene sequence: CDR1 SGHAT, CDR2 FQDESV (reference sequence). The CDR3 reads CASSFGEQETQYF. CDR3 DNA: TGTGCCAGCAGCTTCGGGGAGCAAGAGACCCAGTACTTC. Based on the CDR3 plus reference TRBV11-1 and TRBJ2-5, the full variable domain is EAEVAQSPRYKITEKSQAVAFWCDPISGHATLYWYRQILGQGPELLVQFQDESVVDDSQLPKDRFSAERLKGVDSTLKIQPAELGDSAMYLCASSFGEQETQYFGPGTRLLVL.

The CDR3 is CASSQEPAYEQYF. The DNA of the CDR3 is TGCGCCAGCAGCCAGGAACCCGCCTACGAGCAGTACTTC. The chain combines TRBV5-1 with TRBJ2-7; D gene ambiguous. V was trimmed by 4 bases and J by 2 bases, leaving 10 bases between them. Germline V gene lookup returns CDR1 SGHRS and CDR2 YFSETQ. This CDR3 is built from 13 residues.

V gene TRBV6-5 combines with J gene TRBJ2-7, with TRBD2 matching over 14 bases. This CDR3 spans 14 amino acids. Germline V gene lookup returns CDR1 MNHEY and CDR2 SVGAGI. With 7 bases clipped from V and 7 bases from J, the junction kept 6 bases outside the gene matches. CDR3 in DNA: TGTGCCAGCATCTTGGGACTAGCGGGAGAAGAGCAGTACTTC. Translated: CASILGLAGEEQYF.

This chain connects TRBV29-1 to TRBJ2-3, with D possibly TRBD1 on 6 matching bases. There are 13 residues in the CDR3. CDR1 is SQVTM, CDR2 ANQGSEA, per germline. Trimming pared 7 bases from V and 2 bases from J, leaving 13 bases between. CDR3 region: CSGGTRLTDTQYF. CDR3 sequence (DNA): TGCAGCGGAGGGACACGCCTCACAGATACGCAGTATTTT.

The rearrangement joins TRBV10-3 to TRBJ1-5, with D perhaps matching TRBD1 (6 bases). The CDR3 is 14 amino acids. Trimming cost V 3 bases and J 1 base, with 7 bases left between them. Germline V gives CDR1 ENHRY, CDR2 SYGVKD. In DNA form, the CDR3 reads TGTGCCATCAGTGAACAGGGAAGCAATCAGCCCCAGCATTTT. Amino acid sequence: CAISEQGSNQPQHF.

The J gene is TRBJ1-5, the V gene TRBV9, with D maybe TRBD1 (5 bases). Trimming removed 0 bases from V and 7 bases from J, with 14 bases in between. CDR3 length equals 15 residues. Germline V CDR1 and CDR2: SGDLS, YYNGEE. The CDR3 loop reads CASSVGDSGGQPQHF. The CDR3 bases are TGTGCCAGCAGCGTAGGAGACAGCGGAGGGCAGCCCCAGCATTTT.

The chain carries TRBV6-1 and TRBJ2-1; possibly TRBD1 for D (6 bases). Trimming stripped 3 bases from V and 0 bases from J, with 9 bases between. The germline gives CDR1 MNHNS, CDR2 SASEGT. This CDR3 comprises 15 residues. The CDR3 sequence is CASSETGLSYNEQFF. Here the CDR3 DNA reads TGTGCCAGCAGTGAGACAGGCCTCTCCTACAATGAGCAGTTCTTC.

V usage is TRBV30 and J usage is TRBJ1-5; D is unresolved. CDR1 is GTSNPN, CDR2 SVGIG, per germline (reference sequence). V lost 3 bases to trimming and J lost 7 bases, with 13 bases between them. This CDR3 contains 13 residues. Written as DNA, the CDR3 is TGTGCCTGGAGCCCGGGAGACCGACAGCCCCAGCATTTT. This codes for CAWSPGDRQPQHF.

The chain recombines TRBV5-1 with TRBJ2-7; 11 bases map to TRBD2. With 4 bases clipped from V and 3 bases from J, the junction kept 6 bases outside the gene matches. The CDR3 length is 15 residues. Germline loops: CDR1 SGHRS, CDR2 YFSETQ. The CDR3 nucleotides read TGCGCCAGCAGCATGCCGGGACTAGCGGACTACGAGCAGTACTTC. Translated, it gives CASSMPGLADYEQYF.

The chain uses TRBV3-1 (or the pseudogene TRBV3-2) and TRBJ1-1; TRBD1 is a possible D gene (5 bases). CDR1 and CDR2 from the germline V gene are LGHDT and YNNKEL (reference sequence). This CDR3 is 14 amino acids long. V was trimmed by 0 bases and J by 5 bases, leaving 10 bases between them. CDR3 amino acids: CASSQDGGWTEAFF. CDR3 sequence (DNA): TGTGCCAGCAGCCAAGACGGGGGTTGGACTGAAGCTTTCTTT.

The chain has TRBV30 and TRBJ2-5, with TRBD1 matching over 12 bases. Looked up from germline, CDR1 is GTSNPN and CDR2 is SVGIG (reference sequence). The CDR3 extends over 17 amino acids. J lost 5 bases, V lost 6 bases, and 16 bases had no gene match. CDR3 bases: TGTGCCTGCAGTCCTAGATTAGGGACAGGGGGCTGGGAGACCCAGTACTTC. Encoded protein: CACSPRLGTGGWETQYF. Drawing the rest from reference TRBV30 and TRBJ2-5, the complete variable domain is SQTIHQWPATLVQPVGSPLSLECTVEGTSNPNLYWYRQAAGRGLQLLFYSVGIGQISSEVPQNLSASRPQDRQFILSSKKLLLSDSGFYLCACSPRLGTGGWETQYFGPGTRLLVL.

This chain connects TRBV7-8 to TRBJ2-7, with a weak D call TRBD2 (5 bases). Germline CDR1 SGHVS, CDR2 FQNEAQ. This CDR3 region has 16 residues. V was clipped by 0 bases and J by 7 bases, with 19 bases between them. The CDR3 region has the DNA TGTGCCAGCAGCTTAGCGGTTGTGACCCGGGGTTGGGAGCAGTACTTC. This translates into CASSLAVVTRGWEQYF.

This clone was detected once. The chain joins TRBV6-6 to TRBJ2-1, with D maybe TRBD1 (5 bases). V lost 7 bases, J lost 6 bases, and 13 bases lay in between. The CDR3 has 13 amino acids. CDR1 and CDR2 from the germline V gene are MNHNY and SVGAGI (reference sequence). The CDR3: CASNPGIFNEQFF. The DNA for the CDR3 is TGTGCCAGCAATCCAGGGATTTTCAATGAGCAGTTCTTC.

The chain links TRBV12-3 or TRBV12-4 to TRBJ1-5; D ambiguous. The CDR3 is made up of 13 amino acids. Trimming took off 5 bases at V and 7 bases at J, with 12 bases between the two ends. Here the CDR3 DNA reads TGTGCCAGCAGTCAAGATAGGAGACAGCCCCAGCATTTT. Translated: CASSQDRRQPQHF.

The chain is built from TRBV30 and TRBJ1-3; D is perhaps TRBD1 (6 bases). The V gene lost 0 bases and the J gene lost 4 bases, with 16 bases spanning the gap. The CDR3 totals 16 residues. Per germline, CDR1 GTSNPN and CDR2 SVGIG (reference sequence). CDR3 loop: CAWSVPSGGHGNTIYF. DNA of the CDR3: TGTGCCTGGAGTGTCCCTAGCGGGGGGCACGGAAACACCATATATTTT.

This rearrangement joins TRBV28 to TRBJ1-1; the D is unclear. The CDR3 sequence is 12 residues long. V lost 7 bases to trimming and J lost 5 bases, with 11 bases between them. Looked up from germline, CDR1 is MDHEN and CDR2 is SYDVKM. The CDR3 coding sequence is TGTGCCAGCACTGCAACGAGGACTGAAGCTTTCTTT. Its translation: CASTATRTEAFF.

V and J are TRBV5-5 and TRBJ2-1, with TRBD2 matching 9 bases. The V gene end was trimmed by 0 bases and the J gene end by 5 bases; junction bases not matched to a gene: 3. This CDR3 spans 15 amino acids. Germline loops: CDR1 SGHKS, CDR2 YYEKEE (reference sequence). The CDR3 DNA follows: TGTGCCAGCAGCTTGGTACTAGCGGGTAACAATGAGCAGTTCTTC. This sequence encodes CASSLVLAGNNEQFF.

The chain combines TRBV4-2 with TRBJ2-3; possibly TRBD1 for D (7 bases). The CDR3 loop spans 16 amino acids. From germline, CDR1 is LGHNA and CDR2 YNFKEQ. V lost 0 bases, J lost 3 bases, and 13 bases lay in between. The CDR3 DNA is TGTGCCAGCAGCCAAGAGGAGGGGGCCGGGACAGATACGCAGTATTTT. Protein product: CASSQEEGAGTDTQYF.

The chain employs TRBV7-2 and TRBJ2-3; 8 nucleotides line up with TRBD2. V was clipped by 4 bases and J by 5 bases; unmatched bases: 8. Germline assignment: CDR1 SGHTA and CDR2 FQGNSA. The CDR3 length is 15 residues. CDR3 DNA: TGTGCCAGCAGCTCCGGGGGGCTAGCGGGAGATACGCAGTATTTT. It encodes CASSSGGLAGDTQYF. Looking up the rest from reference TRBV7-2 and TRBJ2-3 gives the full variable domain: GAGVSQSPSNKVTEKGKDVELRCDPISGHTALYWYRQSLGQGLEFLIYFQGNSAPDKSGLPSDRFSAERTGGSVSTLTIQRTQQEDSAVYLCASSSGGLAGDTQYFGPGTRLTVL.

V usage is TRBV19 and J usage is TRBJ2-1; D might be TRBD2 (7 bases). The CDR3 contains 18 residues. CDR1 and CDR2 (germline): LNHDA, SQIVND (reference sequence). The V end lost 3 bases, the J end lost 2 bases, and 20 bases lay between the germline ends. DNA for the CDR3: TGTGCCAGTAGTATCGGTGGCGGGGGCCTTCTAACCTACAATGAGCAGTTCTTC. Amino acids: CASSIGGGGLLTYNEQFF. The whole variable domain, remainder taken from reference TRBV19 and TRBJ2-1, is DGGITQSPKYLFRKEGQNVTLSCEQNLNHDAMYWYRQDPGQGLRLIYYSQIVNDFQKGDIAEGYSVSREKKESFPLTVTSAQKNPTAFYLCASSIGGGGLLTYNEQFFGPGTRLTVL.

The J gene is TRBJ1-1, the V gene TRBV7-9; a weak D match, TRBD1 (6 bases). Trimming removed 5 bases from V and 0 bases from J, with 13 bases in between. The CDR3 has 15 residues. Germline values: CDR1 SEHNR, CDR2 FQNEAQ (reference sequence). The CDR3 sequence: CASSLIQGLNTEAFF. The CDR3 bases are TGTGCCAGCAGCCTTATACAGGGACTGAACACTGAAGCTTTCTTT.

The chain combines TRBV18 with TRBJ1-2; 10 bases are shared with TRBD1. The V segment lost 1 base and the J segment 6 bases; nucleotides outside the gene matches: 5. This CDR3 has 15 residues. Germline V CDR1 and CDR2: KGHSH, LQKENI. The CDR3 DNA reads as TGTGCCAGCTCACCACGGGACAGGGGAATAGATGGCTACACCTTC. This translates into CASSPRDRGIDGYTF.

The V gene is TRBV3-1 (or the pseudogene TRBV3-2), the J gene TRBJ1-6, with D hard to call. V was trimmed by 4 bases and J by 7 bases, leaving 14 bases between them. CDR1 is LGHDT and CDR2 is YNNKEL in the germline V gene (reference sequence). This CDR3 has 15 residues. The CDR3 loop reads CASSRSRGSNSPLHF. The CDR3 DNA is TGTGCCAGCAGCCGAAGCCGGGGTAGCAATTCACCCCTCCACTTT.

The chain links TRBV27 to TRBJ2-6; TRBD1 agrees at 9 bases. CDR1 and CDR2 (germline): MNHEY, SMNVEV (reference sequence). The CDR3 has 15 amino acids. J gave up 5 bases and V 5 bases, and 4 bases lay outside the gene matches. The CDR3 nucleotides read TGTGCCAGCAGTCTACAGGGGGCGAGGGCCAACGTCCTGACTTTC. Protein: CASSLQGARANVLTF.